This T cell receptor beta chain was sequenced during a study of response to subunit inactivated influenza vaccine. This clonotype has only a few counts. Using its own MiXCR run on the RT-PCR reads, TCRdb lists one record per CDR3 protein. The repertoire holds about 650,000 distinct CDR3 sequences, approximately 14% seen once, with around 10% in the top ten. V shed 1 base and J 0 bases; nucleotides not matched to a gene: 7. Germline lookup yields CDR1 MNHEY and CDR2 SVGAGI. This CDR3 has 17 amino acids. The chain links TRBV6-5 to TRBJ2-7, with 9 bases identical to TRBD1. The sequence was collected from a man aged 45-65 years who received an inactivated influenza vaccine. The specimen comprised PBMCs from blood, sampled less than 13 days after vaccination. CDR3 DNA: TGTGCCAGCAGTTACTGGCCCGGGACAGGGCACTCCTACGAGCAGTACTTC. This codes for CASSYWPGTGHSYEQYF.